This passage covers 3 T cell receptor beta chains from one sample sequenced in a study of cytomegalovirus exposure and HLA in healthy donors. With 60 Vbeta and 13 Jbeta primers, the PCR was carried out. The assay was immunoSEQ multiplex PCR, and TCRdb's table has in-frame clones only and misses some. The sample contains roughly 150,000 clones, roughly 80% of which appear only once. The source material was PBMCs. All receptors derive from a male donor in good health and CMV-seronegative.

This sequence joins TRBV19 and TRBJ1-5; D uncertain. Trimming cost V 2 bases and J 1 base, with 9 bases left between them. The CDR3 extends over 15 amino acids. Looked up from germline, CDR1 is LNHDA and CDR2 is SQIVND (reference sequence). CDR3: CASSITGRSNQPQHF. CDR3 bases: TGTGCCAGTAGTATAACGGGGAGAAGCAATCAGCCCCAGCATTTT.

To note about this clone: An end of the junction does not agree with germline; a read error may underlie this. The chain uses TRBV15 and TRBJ2-5; 10 bases map to TRBD2. CDR3 size: 13 residues. Germline assignment: CDR1 LNHNV and CDR2 YYDKDF (reference sequence). CDR3 protein: CATSKREGGTRYF. The CDR3 DNA reads as TGTGCCACCAGCAAGCGGGAGGGAGGGACCCGGTACTTC.

This rearrangement joins TRBV7-8 to TRBJ1-2; TRBD1 matches 10 bases. Trimming took 5 bases from V and 6 from J; bases not matched to a gene: 15. CDR3 length: 17 residues. Germline loops: CDR1 SGHVS, CDR2 FQNEAQ. CDR3 bases: TGTGCCAGCAGCGGAAGCCGGATAGGGACAGGGGATAATGGCTACACCTTC. Residues: CASSGSRIGTGDNGYTF.